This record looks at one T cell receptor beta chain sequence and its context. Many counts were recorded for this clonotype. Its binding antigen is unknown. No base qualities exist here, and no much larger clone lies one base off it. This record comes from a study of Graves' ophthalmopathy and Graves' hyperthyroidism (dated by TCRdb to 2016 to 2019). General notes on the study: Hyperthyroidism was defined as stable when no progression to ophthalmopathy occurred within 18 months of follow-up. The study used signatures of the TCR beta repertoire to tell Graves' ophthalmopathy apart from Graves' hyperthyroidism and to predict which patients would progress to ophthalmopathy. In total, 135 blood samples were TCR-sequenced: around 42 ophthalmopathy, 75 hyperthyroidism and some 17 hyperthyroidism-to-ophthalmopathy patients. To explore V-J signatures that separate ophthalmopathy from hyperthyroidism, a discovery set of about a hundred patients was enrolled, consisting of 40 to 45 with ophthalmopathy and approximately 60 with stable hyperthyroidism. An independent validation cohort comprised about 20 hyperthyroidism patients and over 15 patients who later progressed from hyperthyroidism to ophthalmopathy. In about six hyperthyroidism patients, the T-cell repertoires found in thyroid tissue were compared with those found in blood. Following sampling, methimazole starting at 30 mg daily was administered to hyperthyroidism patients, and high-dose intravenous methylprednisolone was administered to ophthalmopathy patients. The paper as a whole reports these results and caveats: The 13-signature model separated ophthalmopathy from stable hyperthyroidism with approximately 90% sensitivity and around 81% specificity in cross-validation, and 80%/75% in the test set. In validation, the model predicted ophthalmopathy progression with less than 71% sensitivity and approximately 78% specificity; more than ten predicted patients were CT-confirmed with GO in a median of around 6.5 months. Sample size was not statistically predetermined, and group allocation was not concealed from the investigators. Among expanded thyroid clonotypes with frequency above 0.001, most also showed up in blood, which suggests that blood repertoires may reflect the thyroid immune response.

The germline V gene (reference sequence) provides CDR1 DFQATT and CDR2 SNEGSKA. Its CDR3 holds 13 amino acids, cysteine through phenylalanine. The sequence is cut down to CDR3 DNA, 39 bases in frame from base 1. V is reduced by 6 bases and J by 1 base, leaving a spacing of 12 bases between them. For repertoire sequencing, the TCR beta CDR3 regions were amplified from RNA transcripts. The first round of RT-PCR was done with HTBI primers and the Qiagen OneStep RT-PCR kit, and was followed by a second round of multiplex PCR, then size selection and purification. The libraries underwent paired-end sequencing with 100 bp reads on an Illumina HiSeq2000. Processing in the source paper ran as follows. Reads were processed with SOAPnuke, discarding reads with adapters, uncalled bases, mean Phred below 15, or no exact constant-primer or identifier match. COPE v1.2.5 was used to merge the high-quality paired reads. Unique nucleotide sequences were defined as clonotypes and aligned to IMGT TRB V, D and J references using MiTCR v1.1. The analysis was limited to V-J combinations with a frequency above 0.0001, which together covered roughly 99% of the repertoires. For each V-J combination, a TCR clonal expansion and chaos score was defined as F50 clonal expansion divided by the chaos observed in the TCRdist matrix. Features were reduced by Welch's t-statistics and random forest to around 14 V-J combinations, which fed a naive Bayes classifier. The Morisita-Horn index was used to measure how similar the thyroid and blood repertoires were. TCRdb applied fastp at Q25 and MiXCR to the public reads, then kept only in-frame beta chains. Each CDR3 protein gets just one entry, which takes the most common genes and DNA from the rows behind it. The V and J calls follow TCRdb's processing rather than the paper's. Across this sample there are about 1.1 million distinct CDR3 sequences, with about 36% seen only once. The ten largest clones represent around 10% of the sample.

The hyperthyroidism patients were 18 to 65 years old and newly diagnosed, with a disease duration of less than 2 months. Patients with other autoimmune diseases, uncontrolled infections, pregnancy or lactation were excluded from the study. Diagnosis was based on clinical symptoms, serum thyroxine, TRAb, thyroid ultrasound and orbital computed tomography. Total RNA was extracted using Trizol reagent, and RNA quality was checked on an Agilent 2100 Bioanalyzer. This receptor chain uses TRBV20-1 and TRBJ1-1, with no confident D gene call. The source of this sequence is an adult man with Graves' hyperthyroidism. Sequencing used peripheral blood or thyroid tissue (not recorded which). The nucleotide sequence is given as TGCAGTGCATCGCGTCCCGGGAACACTGAAGCTTTCTTT. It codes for CSASRPGNTEAFF.